This T cell receptor beta chain was sequenced in a study of regulatory T cells in long-lasting Graves disease. Study-wide points: Patients with persistent Graves' had lower TCR diversity than newly diagnosed patients. Among samples with persistent disease, TRBV28, TRBJ1-2 and TRBJ2-5 were favored.

The CDR3 loop spans 14 amino acids. The ends were cut back, 9 bases at V and 0 bases at J, with 14 bases in the middle. This clonotype was seen at least ten times. The antigen is undetermined. The sample's time point: newly diagnosed GD, antithyroid drugs for less than 3 months. RNA extracted from PBMCs served as the sequencing template. Researchers made TCR beta libraries by using iRepertoire HTBI primers and running Arm-PCR on CDR3 regions. TCRdb called the multiplex PCR reads again in MiXCR, with one record for every CDR3 protein. The sample holds 600,000 to 650,000 distinct CDR3 sequences; roughly 15% are singletons and the top ten take roughly 18%. The data were also submitted as part of a second study, on T cells in Graves' hyperthyroidism and ophthalmopathy.

The TCR comes from a woman aged 25-40 years with Graves disease. V gene TRBV12-3 or TRBV12-4 combines with J gene TRBJ1-1; D is perhaps TRBD1 (5 bases). The specimen comprised peripheral blood mononuclear cells (PBMCs), sampled at new diagnosis, from a patient treated with antithyroid drugs. CDR3 loop: CASRLGGMNTEAFF. The CDR3 nucleotides read TGTGCCAGTCGCCTGGGGGGGATGAACACTGAAGCTTTCTTT.